These 22 T cell receptor beta chains were all obtained from the same sample, sequenced in a study of shared clonotypes between healthy human individuals (dated by TCRdb to about 2020). Libraries were built with the immunoSEQ multiplex PCR assay. TCRdb mirrors the immuneACCESS table, restricted to in-frame sequences. Some clones are absent from its copies; in checked studies, under half trace to an unresolved V gene, and the reason for the others is unknown. The sample profile shows under 600,000 clones; roughly four fifths of them were found once. Approximately 12% of the sample belongs to the ten largest clones. The material sequenced was PBMCs. The receptors come from a woman in her thirties or forties in good health. Some clones in this sample may be carry-over from other donors' samples.

This clone was counted a single time. This chain joins TRBV27 and TRBJ2-2; TRBD1 aligns across 7 bases. Per germline, CDR1 MNHEY and CDR2 SMNVEV (reference sequence). The junction had 7 bases not matched to a gene; V was cut back by 6 bases and J by 6 bases. The CDR3 runs to 14 residues. This CDR3 reads CASRRQGMAGELFF. The DNA of the CDR3 is TGTGCCAGCAGAAGACAGGGAATGGCCGGGGAGCTGTTTTTT.

The chain joins TRBV11-2 to TRBJ2-2, with no clear D. V lost 2 bases to trimming and J lost 0 bases, with 7 bases between them. From germline, CDR1 is SGHAT and CDR2 FQNNGV. The CDR3 runs to 15 residues. The CDR3 spells CASSLLLANTGELFF. In nucleotides, the CDR3 is TGTGCCAGCAGCTTATTACTGGCGAACACCGGGGAGCTGTTTTTT.

V gene TRBV7-2 combines with J gene TRBJ2-3, with a possible D match to TRBD2 (6 bases). CDR1 is SGHTA, CDR2 FQGNSA, per germline. The CDR3 runs to 15 residues. Between the trimmed V and J ends, which lost 5 bases and 3 bases, there was a span of 15 bases. The CDR3 loop is CASSVTSIVTDTQYF. In DNA form, the CDR3 reads TGTGCCAGCAGCGTGACTAGTATCGTAACAGATACGCAGTATTTT.

J is TRBJ1-4 and V is TRBV5-1; 12 bases align to TRBD1. CDR1 and CDR2 (germline): SGHRS, YFSETQ. V gave up 1 base and J gave up 3 bases; unmatched junction bases: 7. This CDR3 region has 18 residues. The CDR3 bases are TGCGCCAGCAGCTTGCCTCCGGGACAGGGGGCGGCTAATGAAAAACTGTTTTTT. As protein: CASSLPPGQGAANEKLFF.

The gene calls are TRBV6-1 and TRBJ2-5; TRBD2 is a possible D gene (5 bases). V was cut by 1 base and J by 5 bases, with 11 bases left in between. This CDR3 is built from 14 residues. Germline CDR1 reads MNHNS; CDR2 reads SASEGT. The CDR3 loop reads CASSEGGEAETQYF. The CDR3 DNA is TGTGCCAGCAGTGAAGGGGGAGAAGCGGAGACCCAGTACTTC.

A few counts support this clone. The chain combines TRBV7-2 with TRBJ2-7, with TRBD2 matching over 8 bases. Per germline, CDR1 SGHTA and CDR2 FQGNSA. V was pared by 4 bases and J by 7 bases, with 9 bases of the junction left unmatched. CDR3 size: 14 residues. CDR3 coding DNA: TGTGCCAGCAGCTCCCGGCGGGGGGTGGGGGAGCAGTACTTC. This sequence encodes CASSSRRGVGEQYF. The whole variable domain, remainder taken from reference TRBV7-2 and TRBJ2-7, is GAGVSQSPSNKVTEKGKDVELRCDPISGHTALYWYRQSLGQGLEFLIYFQGNSAPDKSGLPSDRFSAERTGGSVSTLTIQRTQQEDSAVYLCASSSRRGVGEQYFGPGTRLTVT.

This clone was counted a few times. The rearrangement uses TRBV2 and TRBJ2-7; TRBD1 aligns across 7 bases. The CDR3 length is 15 residues. CDR1 and CDR2 from the germline V gene are SNHLY and FYNNEI. The J segment lost 3 bases and the V segment lost 2 bases, leaving 7 bases of the junction unmatched. The CDR3 DNA reads TGTGCCAGCAGTGAACTGGGACAGAGGCACTACGAGCAGTACTTC. It encodes CASSELGQRHYEQYF.

As for this clone: At one end the junction does not follow the germline gene, possibly because of a read error. This chain links TRBV6-1 with TRBJ1-1; TRBD1 aligns across 8 bases. CDR1 MNHNS and CDR2 SASEGT come from the germline V gene. The length of the CDR3 is 10 residues. The DNA for the CDR3 is TGTGCCAGCAGTGAAGGAGGGACAGGATTT. This sequence encodes CASSEGGTGF.

The chain is built from TRBV9 and TRBJ2-4, with 7 nucleotides matching TRBD1. Per the germline V gene, CDR1 is SGDLS and CDR2 is YYNGEE. V lost 3 bases to trimming and J lost 0 bases; unmatched junction nucleotides: 15. This CDR3 contains 19 residues. The DNA of the CDR3 is TGTGCCAGCAGCGCCCGAGGACAGGAGCCTACCTTAGCCAAAAACATTCAGTACTTC. It translates to CASSARGQEPTLAKNIQYF.

The genes are TRBV15 and TRBJ2-7, with D unclear. CDR3 length: 13 residues. V lost 5 bases and J lost 0, with 8 bases in between. Germline CDR1 reads LNHNV; CDR2 reads YYDKDF (reference sequence). The CDR3 nucleotides are TGTGCCACCAGCCCCCGGGTCTCCTACGAGCAGTACTTC. This translates into CATSPRVSYEQYF.

As to this clone: The junction does not match germline at one end; this may be a read error. This sequence joins TRBV7-7 and TRBJ1-4; D remains unclear. The germline V gene has CDR1 SSHAT and CDR2 FNYEAQ (reference sequence). The CDR3 extends over 13 amino acids. CDR3 region: CASSLNTNEKLFF. Here the CDR3 DNA reads TGTGCTAGCAGCTTAAACACTAATGAAAAACTGTTTTTT.

The chain couples TRBV4-1 to TRBJ2-3, with D hard to call. Germline CDR1 reads MGHRA; CDR2 reads YSYEKL. V dropped 3 bases and J dropped 11 bases, with 12 bases sitting between them. This CDR3 has 12 residues. CDR3 residues: CASSHISALQYF. The CDR3 nucleotides are TGCGCCAGCAGCCATATTTCAGCTTTGCAGTATTTT.

The chain recombines TRBV4-1 with TRBJ2-2; D gene uncertain. This CDR3 spans 15 amino acids. CDR1 MGHRA and CDR2 YSYEKL come from the germline V gene. The V end lost 1 base, the J end lost 1 base, and 7 bases lay between the germline ends. The CDR3 nucleotides are TGCGCCAGCAGCCAAGTAGGCCGGAACACCGGGGAGCTGTTTTTT. The encoded protein is CASSQVGRNTGELFF.

V and J are TRBV2 and TRBJ1-2; 7 bases line up with TRBD1. CDR1 and CDR2 from the germline V gene are SNHLY and FYNNEI. Trimming took 6 bases from V and 3 from J; bases not matched to a gene: 4. This CDR3 has 13 amino acids. The DNA for the CDR3 is TGTGCCAGCAGCGTGACAGGGTACTATGGCTACACCTTC. Translation gives CASSVTGYYGYTF.

This clone was seen ten or more times. The J gene is TRBJ2-4, the V gene TRBV6-1, with D tentatively TRBD2 (6 bases). The germline gives CDR1 MNHNS, CDR2 SASEGT. The CDR3 covers 15 residues. The ends were cut back, 5 bases at V and 2 bases at J, with 13 bases in the middle. The CDR3 here is CASSTREGTKNIQYF. Here the CDR3 DNA reads TGTGCCAGCAGTACGCGGGAAGGGACCAAAAACATTCAGTACTTC.

Only one count was recorded for this clone. This rearrangement joins TRBV5-1 to TRBJ1-2; 7 bases line up with TRBD1. J gave up 4 bases and V 0 bases, and 0 bases lay outside the gene matches. Germline-derived CDR1 and CDR2 are SGHRS and YFSETQ. This CDR3 contains 13 residues. Written as DNA, the CDR3 is TGCGCCAGCAGCTTGGACAGGGGCTATGGCTACACCTTC. This encodes CASSLDRGYGYTF.

This clone has just a few counts. The chain combines TRBV11-3 with TRBJ2-7; no clear D. Germline CDR1 and CDR2: SGHNT and YENEEA. Trimming shortened V by 5 bases and J by 5 bases, and 16 bases separated the two germline ends. The CDR3 totals 14 residues. CDR3 residues: CASSLGISTHEQYF. CDR3 sequence (DNA): TGTGCCAGCAGCCTAGGGATTAGCACCCACGAGCAGTACTTC. Full variable domain (missing parts from reference TRBV11-3 and TRBJ2-7): EAGVVQSPRYKIIEKKQPVAFWCNPISGHNTLYWYLQNLGQGPELLIRYENEEAVDDSQLPKDRFSAERLKGVDSTLKIQPAELGDSAVYLCASSLGISTHEQYFGPGTRLTVT.

A few counts support this clone. V and J are TRBV28 and TRBJ1-1, with D unclear. The V end lost 10 bases, the J end lost 1 base, and 13 bases lay between the germline ends. The CDR3 spans 13 residues. The germline V gene has CDR1 MDHEN and CDR2 SYDVKM. The CDR3: CATLVRGNTEAFF. DNA for the CDR3: TGTGCCACCCTTGTTCGGGGGAACACTGAAGCTTTCTTT. Together with reference TRBV28 and TRBJ1-1, the CDR3 gives the full variable domain: DVKVTQSSRYLVKRTGEKVFLECVQDMDHENMFWYRQDPGLGLRLIYFSYDVKMKEKGDIPEGYSVSREKKERFSLILESASTNQTSMYLCATLVRGNTEAFFGQGTRLTVV.

The DNA of the CDR3 is TGTGCCTGGAGTCGGACAGGGGATGGCTACACCTTC. This translates into CAWSRTGDGYTF. The rearrangement uses TRBV30 and TRBJ1-2, with 9 bases fitting TRBD1. Germline-derived CDR1 and CDR2 are GTSNPN and SVGIG (reference sequence). The CDR3 length is 12 residues. The junction had 1 base not matched to a gene; V was cut back by 2 bases and J by 6 bases.

A note on this clone: The junction shows a germline mismatch at one end, possibly a read error. The chain employs TRBV6-1 and TRBJ2-6; 10 bases fit TRBD1. The V gene's germline CDR1 is MNHNS and CDR2 SASEGT. The CDR3 has 15 residues. This CDR3 reads CASSVTGTGADVLTF. The CDR3 DNA sequence: TGTGCCAGCAGTGTCACCGGGACAGGGGCCGACGTCCTGACTTTC.

Worth noting for this clone: A much bigger clone sits one base away, suggesting this may be a read error. CDR3 in amino acids: CASSQDRGQMNTEDFF. CDR3 sequence (DNA): TGCGCCAGCAGCCAAGATCGGGGACAAATGAACACTGAAGATTTCTTT. The chain combines TRBV4-1 with TRBJ1-1; the D gene is possibly TRBD1 (6 bases). Germline V gene lookup returns CDR1 MGHRA and CDR2 YSYEKL. The CDR3 consists of 16 residues.

J is TRBJ2-2 and V is TRBV11-2, with D possibly being TRBD1 or TRBD2 (5 bases each). V lost 5 bases, J lost 3 bases, and 13 bases lay in between. Germline loops: CDR1 SGHAT, CDR2 FQNNGV. The length of the CDR3 is 15 residues. In DNA form, the CDR3 reads TGTGCCAGCAGCCTCAGGGAGCTAGACACCGGGGAGCTGTTTTTT. The encoded protein is CASSLRELDTGELFF.